The present entry profiles one TCR beta chain with its context. A much bigger clone sits one base away, suggesting this may be a read error. This sample also contains other DNA sequences that code for the same CDR3. This CDR3 is 12 amino acids long. V was clipped by 6 bases and J by 2 bases, with 6 bases between them. Germline V gives CDR1 MNHEY, CDR2 SVGAGI. This record belongs to a study of blood T cell repertoires in COVID-19. Looking at the study overall: From T cells, B-cell-depleted T cells, or PBMCs came the material, which was cDNA or gDNA.

In the authors' workflow: Reference gene primer amplification gave estimated nucleated cell counts. The table came from immunoSEQ multiplex PCR; TCRdb's copy has only in-frame clones and leaves some out. That table gives V, J and clone size, and the DNA gave D and trimming. The sample yields around 170,000 clones, approximately 79% seen once. The source is a man aged 25-45 years with active or convalescent COVID-19. The specimen sequenced was peripheral blood. The gene calls are TRBV6-5 and TRBJ2-3; D is unresolved. In nucleotides, the CDR3 is TGTGCCAGCAGCCAGAACACAGATACGCAGTATTTT. Amino acids: CASSQNTDTQYF.